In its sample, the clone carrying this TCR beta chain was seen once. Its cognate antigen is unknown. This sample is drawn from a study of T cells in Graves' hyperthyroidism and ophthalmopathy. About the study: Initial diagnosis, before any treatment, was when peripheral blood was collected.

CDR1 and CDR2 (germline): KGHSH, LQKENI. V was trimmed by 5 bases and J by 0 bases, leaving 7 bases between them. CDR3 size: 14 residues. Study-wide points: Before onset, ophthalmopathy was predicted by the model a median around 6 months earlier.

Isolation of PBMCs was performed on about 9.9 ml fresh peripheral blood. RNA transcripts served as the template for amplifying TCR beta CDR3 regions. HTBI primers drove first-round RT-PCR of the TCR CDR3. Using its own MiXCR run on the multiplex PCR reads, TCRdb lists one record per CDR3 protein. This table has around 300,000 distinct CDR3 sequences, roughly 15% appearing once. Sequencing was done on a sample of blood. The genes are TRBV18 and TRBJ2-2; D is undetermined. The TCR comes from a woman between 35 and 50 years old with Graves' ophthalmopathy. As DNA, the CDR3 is TGTGCCAGCTCAAACACCTCGAACACCGGGGAGCTGTTTTTT. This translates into CASSNTSNTGELFF.